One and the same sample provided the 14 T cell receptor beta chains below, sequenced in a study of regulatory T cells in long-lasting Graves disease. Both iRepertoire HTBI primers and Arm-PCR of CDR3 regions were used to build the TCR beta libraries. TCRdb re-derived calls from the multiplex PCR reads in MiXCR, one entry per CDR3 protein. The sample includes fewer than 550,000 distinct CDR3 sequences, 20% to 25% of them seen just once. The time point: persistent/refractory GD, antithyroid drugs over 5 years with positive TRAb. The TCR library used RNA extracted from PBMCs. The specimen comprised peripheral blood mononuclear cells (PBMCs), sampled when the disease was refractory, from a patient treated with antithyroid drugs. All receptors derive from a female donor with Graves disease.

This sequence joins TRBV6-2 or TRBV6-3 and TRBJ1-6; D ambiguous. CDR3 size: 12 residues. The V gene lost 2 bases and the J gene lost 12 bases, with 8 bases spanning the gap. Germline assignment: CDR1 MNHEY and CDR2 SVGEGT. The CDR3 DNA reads TGTGCCAGCAGTTACGGGAGCGGACCCCTCCACTTT. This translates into CASSYGSGPLHF.

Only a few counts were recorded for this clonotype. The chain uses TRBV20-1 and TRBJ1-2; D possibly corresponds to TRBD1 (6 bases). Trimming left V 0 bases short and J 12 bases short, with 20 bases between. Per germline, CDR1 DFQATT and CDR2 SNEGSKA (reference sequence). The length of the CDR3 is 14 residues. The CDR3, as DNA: TGCAGTGCTAGAGATCTCCTAGGACTGGGGGCCGACACCTTC. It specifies CSARDLLGLGADTF.

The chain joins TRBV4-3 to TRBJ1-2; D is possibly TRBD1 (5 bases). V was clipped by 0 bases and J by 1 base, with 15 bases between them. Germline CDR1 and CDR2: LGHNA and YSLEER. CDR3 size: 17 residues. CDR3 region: CASSQDGGSRVNYGYTF. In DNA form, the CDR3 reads TGCGCCAGCAGCCAAGATGGGGGTTCCAGGGTTAACTATGGCTACACCTTC.

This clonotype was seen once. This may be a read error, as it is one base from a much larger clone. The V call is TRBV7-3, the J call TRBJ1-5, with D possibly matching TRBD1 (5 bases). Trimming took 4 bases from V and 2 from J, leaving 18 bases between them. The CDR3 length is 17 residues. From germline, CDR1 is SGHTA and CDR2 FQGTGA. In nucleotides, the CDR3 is TGTGCCAGCAGCTCCCGACCCCAGGGTACAGGCAATCAGCCCCAGCATTTT. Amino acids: CASSSRPQGTGNQPQHF.

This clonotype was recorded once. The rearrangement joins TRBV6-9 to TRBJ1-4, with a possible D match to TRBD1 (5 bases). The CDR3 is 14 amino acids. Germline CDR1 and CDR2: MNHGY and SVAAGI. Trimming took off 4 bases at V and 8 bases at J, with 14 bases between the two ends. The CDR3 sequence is CASSLVPGEEKLFF. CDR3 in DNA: TGTGCCAGCAGTTTGGTCCCGGGGGAAGAAAAACTGTTTTTT.

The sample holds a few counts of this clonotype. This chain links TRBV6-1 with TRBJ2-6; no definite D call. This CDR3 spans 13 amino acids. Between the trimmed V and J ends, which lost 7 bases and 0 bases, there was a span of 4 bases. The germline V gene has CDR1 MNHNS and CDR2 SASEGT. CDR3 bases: TGTGCCAGCACCCACTCTGGGGCCAACGTCCTGACTTTC. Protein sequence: CASTHSGANVLTF.

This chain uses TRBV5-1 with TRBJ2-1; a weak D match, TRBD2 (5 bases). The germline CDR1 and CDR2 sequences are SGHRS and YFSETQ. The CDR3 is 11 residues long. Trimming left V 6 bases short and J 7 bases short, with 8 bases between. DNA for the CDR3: TGCGCCAGCACCTTAGCGAATGAGCAGTTCTTC. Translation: CASTLANEQFF. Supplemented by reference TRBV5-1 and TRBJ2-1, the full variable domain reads KAGVTQTPRYLIKTRGQQVTLSCSPISGHRSVSWYQQTPGQGLQFLFEYFSETQRNKGNFPGRFSGRQFSNSRSEMNVSTLELGDSALYLCASTLANEQFFGPGTRLTVL.

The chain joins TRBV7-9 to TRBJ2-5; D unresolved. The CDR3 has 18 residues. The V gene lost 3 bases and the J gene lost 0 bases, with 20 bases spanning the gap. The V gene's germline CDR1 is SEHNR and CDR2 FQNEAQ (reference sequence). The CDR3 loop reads CASSFPNEATRYQETQYF. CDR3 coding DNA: TGTGCCAGCAGCTTCCCGAACGAGGCAACTCGGTACCAAGAGACCCAGTACTTC.

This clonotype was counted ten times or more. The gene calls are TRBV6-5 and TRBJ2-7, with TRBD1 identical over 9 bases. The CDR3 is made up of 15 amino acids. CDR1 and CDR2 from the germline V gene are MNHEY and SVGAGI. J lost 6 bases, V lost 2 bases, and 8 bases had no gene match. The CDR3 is CASSYSRTGEVEQYF. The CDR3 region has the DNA TGTGCCAGCAGTTACAGTCGGACAGGGGAGGTCGAGCAGTACTTC.

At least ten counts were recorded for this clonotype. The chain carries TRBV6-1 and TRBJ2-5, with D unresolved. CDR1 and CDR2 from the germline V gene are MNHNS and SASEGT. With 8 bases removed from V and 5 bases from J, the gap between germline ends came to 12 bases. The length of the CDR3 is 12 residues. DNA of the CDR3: TGTGCCAGCTCTCTACACGGGGAGACCCAGTACTTC. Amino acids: CASSLHGETQYF.

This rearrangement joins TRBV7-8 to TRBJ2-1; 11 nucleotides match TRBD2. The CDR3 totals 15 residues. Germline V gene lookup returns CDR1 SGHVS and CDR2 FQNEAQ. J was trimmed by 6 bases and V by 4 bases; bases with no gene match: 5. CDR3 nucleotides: TGTGCCAGCAGCTCAATAGCGGGAGGGGGCAATGAGCAGTTCTTC. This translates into CASSSIAGGGNEQFF.

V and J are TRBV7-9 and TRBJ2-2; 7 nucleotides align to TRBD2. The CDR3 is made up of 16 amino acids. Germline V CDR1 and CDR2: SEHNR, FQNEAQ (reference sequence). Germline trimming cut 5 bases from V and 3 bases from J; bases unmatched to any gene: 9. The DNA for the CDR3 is TGTGCCAGCAGCCCCCCCGGACTAGTTGACACCGGGGAGCTGTTTTTT. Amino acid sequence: CASSPPGLVDTGELFF.

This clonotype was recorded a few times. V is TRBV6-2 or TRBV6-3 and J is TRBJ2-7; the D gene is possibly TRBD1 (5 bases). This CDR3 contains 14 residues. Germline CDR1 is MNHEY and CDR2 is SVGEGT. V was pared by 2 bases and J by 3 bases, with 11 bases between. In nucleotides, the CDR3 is TGTGCCAGCAGTTACGGGGCGGAAGACTACGAGCAGTACTTC. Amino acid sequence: CASSYGAEDYEQYF.

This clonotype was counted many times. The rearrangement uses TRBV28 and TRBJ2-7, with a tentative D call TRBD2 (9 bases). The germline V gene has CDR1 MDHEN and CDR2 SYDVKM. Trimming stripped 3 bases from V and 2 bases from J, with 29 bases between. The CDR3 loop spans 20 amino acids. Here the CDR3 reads CASSFPTTGEPSGDPYEQYF. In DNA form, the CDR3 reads TGTGCCAGCAGTTTCCCCACGACAGGGGAACCTAGCGGGGACCCCTACGAGCAGTACTTC.